This passage covers 16 T cell receptor beta chains from one sample sequenced in a study of T-cell memory formation after mild COVID-19. TCRdb itself ran the 5' RACE reads through MiXCR, one entry per CDR3 protein. The sample records fewer than 700,000 distinct CDR3 sequences, roughly 18% being singletons. The sequenced sample consisted of PBMCs or a T cell subset sorted from them (not recorded which). The origin of the receptors is an adult woman who had mild COVID-19 (a few samples of this study predate the infection). Cell type and time point are not known.

This clonotype was detected only a few times. This sequence joins TRBV20-1 and TRBJ2-3; the D is unclear. CDR1 and CDR2 from the germline V gene are DFQATT and SNEGSKA (reference sequence). CDR3 length: 10 residues. Trimming removed 0 bases from V and 14 bases from J, with 9 bases in between. The CDR3 loop reads CSARDRPGYF. CDR3 sequence (DNA): TGCAGTGCTAGAGATCGCCCGGGGTATTTT.

This clonotype was seen a few times. V gene TRBV12-3 or TRBV12-4 combines with J gene TRBJ2-5, with 15 nucleotides matching TRBD2. V shed 6 bases, J shed 4 bases, and the junction held 3 bases outside the gene matches. This CDR3 has 15 residues. CDR3 nucleotides: TGTGCCAGCAGCCGGGGACTAGCGGGAGGAGAGACCCAGTACTTC. This encodes CASSRGLAGGETQYF.

This sequence joins TRBV20-1 and TRBJ1-3; D is undetermined. V was trimmed by 3 bases and J by 0 bases, leaving 6 bases between them. CDR1 DFQATT and CDR2 SNEGSKA come from the germline V gene (reference sequence). The length of the CDR3 is 13 residues. CDR3 nucleotide sequence: TGCAGTGCTAGCAGCTTCTCTGGAAACACCATATATTTT. Translated, it gives CSASSFSGNTIYF.

Only a few counts were recorded for this clonotype. The chain links TRBV3-1 to TRBJ2-7; 9 bases agree with TRBD2. CDR1 LGHDT and CDR2 YNNKEL come from the germline V gene (reference sequence). V gave up 3 bases and J gave up 2 bases; unmatched junction bases: 8. This CDR3 spans 16 amino acids. The chain's CDR3 is CASSHGFWTSAYEQYF. The CDR3 DNA sequence: TGTGCCAGCAGCCACGGGTTTTGGACTAGCGCCTACGAGCAGTACTTC.

This clonotype was counted a few times. For the CDR3, the DNA is TGTGCCAGCAGCCCCCGGACAGGGGGCCTTATTATCTCCTACGAGCAGTACTTC. This gives the protein CASSPRTGGLIISYEQYF. V usage is TRBV7-2 and J usage is TRBJ2-7, with TRBD1 identical over 11 bases. J was trimmed by 0 bases and V by 5 bases; bases with no gene match: 12. The CDR3 has 18 residues. Germline V gene sequence: CDR1 SGHTA, CDR2 FQGNSA.

DNA of the CDR3: TGTGCCAGCAGCCCACACCGGTCAGGCAATGAAAAACTGTTTTTT. It codes for CASSPHRSGNEKLFF. The V and J genes are TRBV12-3 or TRBV12-4 and TRBJ1-4; D is unclear. V shed 6 bases and J shed 5 bases, with 16 bases lying between them. CDR3 size: 15 residues.

This clonotype was found a few times. The genes are TRBV30 and TRBJ2-1, with no clear D. V was clipped by 0 bases and J by 10 bases, with 16 bases between them. Per germline, CDR1 GTSNPN and CDR2 SVGIG (reference sequence). The CDR3 length is 14 residues. Written as DNA, the CDR3 is TGTGCCTGGAGTGTCGGTCGGACCTCCGGGGAGCAGTTCTTC. This translates into CAWSVGRTSGEQFF.

This clonotype was seen a handful of times. The rearrangement joins TRBV7-2 to TRBJ2-5; tentatively, D is TRBD1 (5 bases). The CDR3 contains 14 residues. The V end lost 3 bases, the J end lost 4 bases, and 12 bases lay between the germline ends. Germline values: CDR1 SGHTA, CDR2 FQGNSA. CDR3 sequence (DNA): TGTGCCAGCAGCTTGAGTGGGGCCGGAGAGACCCAGTACTTC. It is translated as CASSLSGAGETQYF.

V and J are TRBV6-6 and TRBJ2-5; D is perhaps TRBD2 (7 bases). V was clipped by 2 bases and J by 1 base, with 14 bases between them. Looked up from germline, CDR1 is MNHNY and CDR2 is SVGAGI (reference sequence). This CDR3 is 16 amino acids long. In nucleotides, the CDR3 is TGTGCCAGCAGTTACCGAGGGGGGGGGCGCCAAGAGACCCAGTACTTC. Translation: CASSYRGGGRQETQYF.

The gene calls are TRBV9 and TRBJ2-4; tentative D call: TRBD2 (6 bases). Trimming cost V 1 base and J 6 bases, with 14 bases left between them. The CDR3 runs 15 residues. Germline CDR1 is SGDLS and CDR2 is YYNGEE. The CDR3 coding sequence is TGTGCCAGCAGCGTACGGGGGAGTAGGGGAAACATTCAGTACTTC. Protein: CASSVRGSRGNIQYF.

This clonotype showed up many times. The V gene is TRBV5-6, the J gene TRBJ2-7; TRBD1 or TRBD2 may be the D gene (6 bases each). The V end lost 0 bases, the J end lost 6 bases, and 10 bases lay between the germline ends. The germline V gene has CDR1 SGHDT and CDR2 YYEEEE. This CDR3 comprises 13 residues. This CDR3 reads CASSLEGGLEQYF. The CDR3 DNA follows: TGTGCCAGCAGCTTGGAAGGGGGGCTCGAGCAGTACTTC.

This clonotype appeared a few times. This chain joins TRBV29-1 and TRBJ2-2; 7 bases fit TRBD1. Germline loops: CDR1 SQVTM, CDR2 ANQGSEA. This CDR3 spans 15 amino acids. V was pared by 4 bases and J by 0 bases, with 5 bases of the junction left unmatched. This CDR3 is CSVAVTGSNTGELFF. DNA of the CDR3: TGCAGCGTTGCTGTGACAGGGTCGAACACCGGGGAGCTGTTTTTT.

V is TRBV20-1 and J is TRBJ1-5, with a tentative D call TRBD1 (5 bases). The CDR3 covers 14 residues. The V end was cut by 1 base, the J end by 7 bases, with 14 bases between. Germline V gene lookup returns CDR1 DFQATT and CDR2 SNEGSKA (reference sequence). CDR3 bases: TGCAGTGCTAGAGTCCCGGGGGGATCCCAGCCCCAGCATTTT. Translating gives CSARVPGGSQPQHF.

This clonotype has a single count. The chain employs TRBV9 and TRBJ2-1; 8 positions agree with TRBD1. V trimming: 4 bases; J trimming: 7 bases; junction bases outside the gene matches: 13. Germline V gene data show CDR1 as SGDLS and CDR2 as YYNGEE. This CDR3 has 16 amino acids. This chain's CDR3 is CASSSQGAHDWNEQFF. The DNA of the CDR3 is TGTGCCAGCAGCAGTCAGGGGGCCCACGACTGGAATGAGCAGTTCTTC.

This clonotype was recorded at least ten times. The V call is TRBV12-3 or TRBV12-4, the J call TRBJ1-1, with D unresolved. CDR3 size: 14 residues. Trimming removed 3 bases at V and 1 base at J, with 9 bases between. The CDR3, as DNA: TGTGCCAGCAGTTTTAGAACGGCGAACACTGAAGCTTTCTTT. This translates into CASSFRTANTEAFF.

V gene TRBV2 combines with J gene TRBJ2-3; weak D call: TRBD1 (5 bases). The CDR3 is 19 residues long. The V gene lost 4 bases and the J gene lost 1 base, with 24 bases spanning the gap. Germline V gives CDR1 SNHLY, CDR2 FYNNEI. CDR3 amino acids: CASSGQFVKSRQGTDTQYF. The DNA for the CDR3 is TGTGCCAGCAGTGGACAGTTCGTAAAATCTCGGCAGGGCACAGATACGCAGTATTTT.